The rows below give T cell receptor beta chains drawn from one sample of a study of cytomegalovirus exposure and HLA in healthy donors. Clones were sequenced by immunoSEQ multiplex PCR, and TCRdb holds only the in-frame ones, with some missing. Of some 150,000 clones listed, roughly 93% are singletons. Sequenced sample: PBMCs. The receptors originated from a young man in good health and CMV-seropositive. Each CDR3 is given with its conserved first and last residue. D genes are given only for firm matches. Clone size appears in some rows only: once, few, many, or a class for an expanded clone.

D: .; V: TRBV29-1; size: .; J: TRBJ2-3; CDR3: CSVETGSPTDTQYF; DNA: TGCAGCGTTGAAACAGGGTCTCCCACAGATACGCAGTATTTT
D: .; V: TRBV13; size: .; J: TRBJ2-1; CDR3: CASSPAPPAATPFF; DNA: TGTGCCAGCAGCCCAGCCCCACCCGCGGCCACGCCTTTCTTC
D: .; V: TRBV6-1; size: .; J: TRBJ2-3; CDR3: CASQLSSADTQYF; DNA: TGTGCCAGCCAGCTATCTAGCGCAGATACGCAGTATTTT
D: TRBD1; V: TRBV29-1; size: .; J: TRBJ1-3; CDR3: CSVDLTGAGNTIYF; DNA: TGCAGCGTCGACCTTACAGGGGCTGGAAACACCATATATTTT
D: TRBD1; V: TRBV10-3; size: .; J: TRBJ1-2; CDR3: CAATPGQGHLNYGYTF; DNA: TGTGCCGCGACCCCGGGACAGGGACATCTTAACTATGGCTACACCTTC
D: .; V: TRBV28; size: .; J: TRBJ2-7; CDR3: CASSLGGNSYEQYF; DNA: TGTGCCAGCAGTTTAGGGGGGAACTCCTACGAGCAGTACTTC
D: .; V: TRBV7-9; size: .; J: TRBJ2-1; CDR3: CASSDWAGYNEQFF; DNA: TGTGCCAGCAGCGACTGGGCGGGATACAATGAGCAGTTCTTC
D: TRBD2; V: TRBV5-1; size: .; J: TRBJ2-2; CDR3: CASSSGLAVNTGELFF; DNA: TGCGCCAGCAGCTCGGGACTAGCGGTAAACACCGGGGAGCTGTTTTTT
D: .; V: TRBV5-4; size: .; J: TRBJ1-2; CDR3: CASSLGKRQENYGYTF; DNA: TGTGCCAGCAGCTTGGGGAAAAGACAGGAGAACTATGGCTACACCTTC
D: TRBD2; V: TRBV9; size: once; J: TRBJ2-5; CDR3: CASSVGGLAGGPQYF; DNA: TGTGCCAGCAGCGTAGGGGGACTAGCGGGAGGGCCGCAGTACTTC
D: TRBD2; V: TRBV5-1; size: .; J: TRBJ2-7; CDR3: CASSLEVTSGGEQYF; DNA: TGCGCCAGCAGCTTGGAGGTGACTAGCGGGGGGGAGCAGTACTTC
D: .; V: TRBV11-2; size: .; J: TRBJ2-1; CDR3: CASSLGARGGNEQFF; DNA: TGTGCCAGCAGCTTAGGGGCCAGGGGAGGGAATGAGCAGTTCTTC
D: TRBD1; V: TRBV11-2; size: once; J: TRBJ2-5; CDR3: CASSLGRGGLKTQYF; DNA: TGTGCCAGCAGCTTAGGCCGAGGGGGCCTCAAGACCCAGTACTTC
D: .; V: TRBV2; size: .; J: TRBJ1-3; CDR3: CASTGGNTIYF; DNA: TGTGCCAGCACAGGGGGAAACACCATATATTTT
D: TRBD1; V: TRBV6-1; size: .; J: TRBJ1-3; CDR3: CATGTGLIGNTIYF; DNA: TGTGCCACAGGGACAGGGTTAATTGGAAACACCATATATTTT
D: .; V: TRBV11-2; size: .; J: TRBJ2-3; CDR3: CASTVSDTQYF; DNA: TGTGCCAGCACCGTTTCGGATACGCAGTATTTT
D: TRBD1; V: TRBV29-1; size: once; J: TRBJ2-5; CDR3: CSVDRGRIEETQYF; DNA: TGCAGCGTTGACAGGGGGCGGATCGAAGAGACCCAGTACTTC
D: TRBD2; V: TRBV27; size: .; J: TRBJ2-1; CDR3: CASSSIAGGYGSYNEQFF; DNA: TGTGCCAGCAGTTCCATAGCGGGAGGCTATGGCTCCTACAATGAGCAGTTCTTC
D: TRBD1; V: TRBV19; size: .; J: TRBJ1-5; CDR3: CASSIRDRGNQPQHF; DNA: TGTGCCAGTAGTATCAGGGACAGGGGCAATCAGCCCCAGCATTTT
D: TRBD1; V: TRBV7-9; size: once; J: TRBJ2-4; CDR3: CASSSGTGRNIQYF; DNA: TGTGCCAGCAGCTCCGGGACAGGGCGGAACATTCAGTACTTC
D: TRBD1; V: TRBV19; size: .; J: TRBJ1-5; CDR3: CASTGDSGQGVNQPQHF; DNA: TGTGCCAGTACCGGAGACTCGGGACAGGGGGTAAATCAGCCCCAGCATTTT
D: TRBD1; V: TRBV27; size: once; J: TRBJ2-5; CDR3: CASSRGTGGYGETQYF; DNA: TGTGCCAGCAGTCGGGGGACAGGGGGCTATGGGGAGACCCAGTACTTC
D: TRBD2; V: TRBV7-9; size: .; J: TRBJ2-2; CDR3: CASSLPLAGAGELFF; DNA: TGTGCCAGCAGCTTGCCCCTAGCGGGAGCCGGGGAGCTGTTTTTT
D: TRBD2; V: TRBV30; size: once; J: TRBJ2-7; CDR3: CAWRGTSGSYEQYF; DNA: TGTGCCTGGAGGGGGACTAGCGGGAGTTACGAGCAGTACTTC
D: TRBD2; V: TRBV6-1; size: .; J: TRBJ2-7; CDR3: CASSGNPGLAGTLYEQYF; DNA: TGTGCCAGCAGTGGAAATCCGGGACTAGCGGGAACCCTCTACGAGCAGTACTTC
D: TRBD2; V: TRBV4-2; size: .; J: TRBJ2-7; CDR3: CASSQEGVGASGSYEQYF; DNA: TGTGCCAGCAGCCAAGAGGGGGTTGGGGCTAGCGGGAGTTACGAGCAGTACTTC
D: .; V: TRBV5-1; size: .; J: TRBJ2-3; CDR3: CASSFDRITDTQYF; DNA: TGCGCCAGCAGCTTCGACAGGATCACAGATACGCAGTATTTT
D: TRBD1; V: TRBV7-8; size: .; J: TRBJ2-1; CDR3: CASSSNRGNEQFF; DNA: TGTGCCAGCAGCTCGAACAGGGGTAATGAGCAGTTCTTC
D: .; V: TRBV2; size: .; J: TRBJ1-1; CDR3: CASSSHMNTEAFF; DNA: TGTGCCAGCAGTTCACATATGAACACTGAAGCTTTCTTT
D: TRBD1; V: TRBV5-4; size: once; J: TRBJ2-3; CDR3: CASSFGQGTNTDTQYF; DNA: TGTGCCAGCAGCTTTGGACAGGGGACAAACACAGATACGCAGTATTTT
D: TRBD2; V: TRBV5-1; size: .; J: TRBJ2-1; CDR3: CASSSRSGSSYNEQFF; DNA: TGCGCCAGCAGCTCAAGAAGCGGGAGTTCCTACAATGAGCAGTTCTTC
D: TRBD2; V: TRBV11-2; size: .; J: TRBJ2-3; CDR3: CASSLHSGSADTQYF; DNA: TGTGCCAGCAGCCTTCACAGCGGGAGTGCAGATACGCAGTATTTT
D: TRBD1; V: TRBV5-1; size: .; J: TRBJ1-4; CDR3: CASSTGQGGEKLFF; DNA: TGCGCCAGCAGCACTGGACAGGGAGGCGAAAAACTGTTTTTT
D: .; V: TRBV18; size: once; J: TRBJ2-3; CDR3: CASSPLSSEQYF; DNA: TGTGCCAGCTCACCACTATCGTCAGAGCAGTATTTT
D: .; V: TRBV19; size: .; J: TRBJ2-7; CDR3: CASSSGGSAYEQYF; DNA: TGTGCCAGTAGTAGTGGGGGCAGCGCCTACGAGCAGTACTTC
D: .; V: TRBV4-1; size: .; J: TRBJ2-7; CDR3: CASSQDGELSSYEQYF; DNA: TGCGCCAGCAGCCAAGACGGGGAATTGAGCTCCTACGAGCAGTACTTC
D: .; V: TRBV9; size: .; J: TRBJ1-2; CDR3: CASTPPGGNYGYTF; DNA: TGTGCCAGCACCCCCCCGGGCGGGAACTATGGCTACACCTTC
D: TRBD2; V: TRBV6-1; size: .; J: TRBJ2-1; CDR3: CASSGELAGASGQFF; DNA: TGTGCCAGCAGTGGCGAACTAGCGGGAGCTTCAGGGCAGTTCTTC
D: TRBD1; V: TRBV5-1; size: .; J: TRBJ2-7; CDR3: CASRPTGTGVREQYF; DNA: TGCGCCAGCAGACCCACCGGGACAGGGGTTAGGGAGCAGTACTTC
D: .; V: TRBV2; size: .; J: TRBJ1-2; CDR3: CASSDDNFYGYTF; DNA: TGTGCCAGCAGTGACGACAACTTCTATGGCTACACCTTC
D: .; V: TRBV5-1; size: once; J: TRBJ2-5; CDR3: CASSFSGKETQYF; DNA: TGCGCCAGCAGCTTTAGCGGAAAAGAGACCCAGTACTTC
D: TRBD1; V: TRBV28; size: .; J: TRBJ2-7; CDR3: CASSSGGRGSSYEQYF; DNA: TGTGCCAGCAGCTCTGGGGGCAGGGGGTCCTCCTACGAGCAGTACTTC
D: TRBD2; V: TRBV28; size: .; J: TRBJ2-1; CDR3: CASSLSRTSGSYNEQFF; DNA: TGTGCCAGCAGTTTATCCCGGACTAGCGGCTCCTACAATGAGCAGTTCTTC